This TCR beta chain came from a study of CD8+CD57+ T cells in acquired aplastic anemia. Study details: The average for DNA from sorted CD4+ and CD8+ cells was about 3.3 ug.

Whoever was chosen for sequencing had shown CD8+CD57+ cell expansion by flow cytometry. Profiles of TCR beta VDJ and CDR3 were generated from a genomic DNA template. MiXCR was run by TCRdb on the reads, yielding one entry per CDR3 protein. The table shows approximately 160,000 distinct CDR3 sequences, with approximately 51% occurring only once. The CDR3 consists of 11 residues. The V end was cut by 0 bases, the J end by 9 bases, with 6 bases between. Germline CDR1 is SGHRS and CDR2 is YFSETQ. The sequence was collected from a human donor with aplastic anemia. Sequenced: sorted CD4+, CD8+, or CD8+CD57+ T cells (not recorded which) from PBMCs. This sequence joins TRBV5-1 and TRBJ2-5; the D call may be TRBD1 or TRBD2 (5 bases each). The CDR3 coding sequence is TGCGCCAGCAGCTTGGGGGGGTCCCAGTACTTC. Protein: CASSLGGSQYF.